The 3 T cell receptor beta chains below all came from one sample that was sequenced in a study of tumor and adjacent non-tumor tissue in lung cancer. TCRbeta libraries were built with three rounds of nested PCR, modified from ARM-PCR. Each CDR3 protein is one row after TCRdb ran MiXCR on the multiplex PCR reads. The sample carries approximately 130,000 distinct CDR3 sequences, roughly 67% recorded once. The template was RNA from unsorted bulk tissue. The material sequenced was lung tumor tissue. The receptors come from a man aged 25-45 years with non-small cell lung cancer.

Comments on this clonotype: A much larger clone differs by one base, so this may be a read error. The chain links TRBV20-1 to TRBJ2-3, with TRBD2 as a possible D gene (5 bases). The CDR3 has 12 residues. Germline V lookup: CDR1 DFQATT, CDR2 SNEGSKA (reference sequence). The CDR3 DNA follows: TGCAGTACTAGAGAAACAGAGGTTACGCAGTATTTT. Residues: CSTRETEVTQYF.

The J gene is TRBJ2-2, the V gene TRBV5-6; D possibly matches TRBD1 or TRBD2 (5 bases each). This CDR3 comprises 14 residues. Germline CDR1 reads SGHDT; CDR2 reads YYEEEE. Trimming removed 4 bases at V and 9 bases at J, with 16 bases between. The CDR3 loop reads CASSHPGSTRELFF. Here the CDR3 DNA reads TGTGCCAGCAGCCATCCAGGGAGTACCAGGGAGCTGTTTTTT.

This clonotype was counted at least ten times. The genes are TRBV12-3 or TRBV12-4 and TRBJ1-5; D unclear. The CDR3 contains 12 residues. Trimming cost V 2 bases and J 6 bases, with 5 bases left between them. In DNA, the CDR3 is TGTGCCAGCAGTTTAAGTCGTCAGCCCCAGCATTTT. It is translated as CASSLSRQPQHF.